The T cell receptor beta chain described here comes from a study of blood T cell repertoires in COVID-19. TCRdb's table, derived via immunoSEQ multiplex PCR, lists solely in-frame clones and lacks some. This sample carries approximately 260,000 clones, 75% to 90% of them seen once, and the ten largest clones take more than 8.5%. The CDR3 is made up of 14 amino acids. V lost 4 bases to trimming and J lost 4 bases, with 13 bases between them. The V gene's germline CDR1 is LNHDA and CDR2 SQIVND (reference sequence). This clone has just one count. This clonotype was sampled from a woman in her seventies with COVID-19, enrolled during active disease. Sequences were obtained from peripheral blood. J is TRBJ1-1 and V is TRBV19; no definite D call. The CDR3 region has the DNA TGTGCCAGTAGTACCCTTGACTCGGGCACTGAAGCTTTCTTT. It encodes CASSTLDSGTEAFF.